A selection of T cell receptor beta chains follows, all from one sample in a study of blood T cell repertoires in COVID-19. Profiling relied on immunoSEQ multiplex PCR, and the TCRdb table lists in-frame clones only, not all of them. The sample consists of 180,000 or so clones, about four fifths of them appearing once. Sequences were obtained from peripheral blood. The source is a man between 35 and 55 years old who had recovered from COVID-19. Both conserved end residues are part of each CDR3. D genes are given only for firm matches. A row's size may be missing; if present it is once, few, many or a size class.

d_gene,j_gene,abundance,v_gene,CDR3nt,CDR3aa
NA,TRBJ2-7,NA,TRBV9,TGTGCCAGCAGCGTAGGTTCGGGGGTAACCTACGAGCAGTACTTC,CASSVGSGVTYEQYF
TRBD1,TRBJ2-2,NA,TRBV29-1,TGCAGCGTTGTAGGACAGGGGACCGGGGAGCTGTTTTTT,CSVVGQGTGELFF
NA,TRBJ2-7,NA,TRBV4-2,TGTGCCAGCAGCCAAGATCATGAGGCTAGCTTGCCCTACGAGCAGTACTTC,CASSQDHEASLPYEQYF
TRBD1,TRBJ2-3,NA,TRBV9,TGTGCCAGCAGCGTAGAGCCAGGGGGTTCTGATACGCAGTATTTT,CASSVEPGGSDTQYF
TRBD1,TRBJ1-2,NA,TRBV28,TGTGCCAGCAATCCCCCGACAGGGGTCTATGGCTACACCTTC,CASNPPTGVYGYTF
TRBD2,TRBJ2-5,NA,TRBV6-1,TGTGCCAGCAGTGACGGGGGAGCGGGGGAGACCCAGTACTTC,CASSDGGAGETQYF
TRBD1,TRBJ1-1,NA,TRBV28,TGTGCCAGCAGTTTCGGCAGGGGGATGAACACTGAAGCTTTCTTT,CASSFGRGMNTEAFF
NA,TRBJ2-3,NA,TRBV27,TGTGCCAGCAGTACGGCAAAGGGGGCAGATACGCAGTATTTT,CASSTAKGADTQYF
NA,TRBJ1-5,NA,TRBV7-2,TGTGCCAGCAGCTTAGTGGTAACCAGGAACAATCAGCCCCAGCATTTT,CASSLVVTRNNQPQHF
NA,TRBJ2-2,NA,TRBV10-3,TGTGCCATCAGTGAGGTGGGCTTGAACACCGGGGAGCTGTTTTTT,CAISEVGLNTGELFF
TRBD2,TRBJ2-2,NA,TRBV6-1,TGTGCCAGCAGTGGACGGGCGGGAGGCGTTACGGGGGAGCTGTTTTTT,CASSGRAGGVTGELFF
NA,TRBJ2-1,NA,TRBV2,TGTGCCAGCAGTGCGCGGGGAATAGGCTACAATGAGCAGTTCTTC,CASSARGIGYNEQFF
NA,TRBJ1-2,NA,TRBV12-3/TRBV12-4,TGTGCCAGCAGAAAGGCGGGGTTCGGCTACACCTTC,CASRKAGFGYTF
NA,TRBJ2-7,once,TRBV28,TGTGCCAGCATCCCTGGGGGGTTAGGCGAGCAGTACTTC,CASIPGGLGEQYF
TRBD1,TRBJ1-6,NA,TRBV19,TGTGCCAGTAGCATGACAGGGGGAGGTTCACCCCTCCACTTT,CASSMTGGGSPLHF
NA,TRBJ1-3,NA,TRBV9,TGTGCCAGCAGCCTCCATGTCCATGTAGCTGGAAACACCATATATTTT,CASSLHVHVAGNTIYF
TRBD1,TRBJ1-1,NA,TRBV6-5,TGTGCCAGCAGTCCCGACAGGGGTGTCGCTTTCTTT,CASSPDRGVAFF
NA,TRBJ1-2,once,TRBV6-5,TGTGCCTCGTCGCGGGGGGGCTATGGCTACACCTTC,CASSRGGYGYTF
NA,TRBJ2-1,NA,TRBV6-1,TGTGCCAGCAGTGAAGGCCCGCCAGTGTACAATGAGCAGTTCTTC,CASSEGPPVYNEQFF
NA,TRBJ2-6,once,TRBV27,TGTGCCAGCTCATCAGGGTCGTCTGGGGCCAACGTCCTGACTTTC,CASSSGSSGANVLTF
TRBD2,TRBJ2-7,NA,TRBV10-3,TGTGCCATCAGTGAAGGACTAGCCGAGCAGTACTTC,CAISEGLAEQYF
TRBD2,TRBJ2-1,few,TRBV5-6,TGTGCCAGCAGCACGGGACTATTCAATGAGCAGTTCTTC,CASSTGLFNEQFF
TRBD2,TRBJ2-1,NA,TRBV6-5,TGTGCCAGCAACCGGGGGGACTCCGACTACAATGAGCAGTTCTTC,CASNRGDSDYNEQFF
NA,TRBJ2-1,NA,TRBV4-2,TGTGCCAGCAGCCAGGAGAGGGGGAGCTCCTACAATGAGCAGTTCTTC,CASSQERGSSYNEQFF
TRBD1,TRBJ1-1,NA,TRBV7-9,TGTGCCAGCAGCGTGGACAGGGTGAACACTGAAGCTTTCTTT,CASSVDRVNTEAFF
TRBD1,TRBJ2-1,NA,TRBV24-1,TGTGCCACCAGTCCCCGGGACAGGGTAAAGAATGAGCAGTTCTTC,CATSPRDRVKNEQFF